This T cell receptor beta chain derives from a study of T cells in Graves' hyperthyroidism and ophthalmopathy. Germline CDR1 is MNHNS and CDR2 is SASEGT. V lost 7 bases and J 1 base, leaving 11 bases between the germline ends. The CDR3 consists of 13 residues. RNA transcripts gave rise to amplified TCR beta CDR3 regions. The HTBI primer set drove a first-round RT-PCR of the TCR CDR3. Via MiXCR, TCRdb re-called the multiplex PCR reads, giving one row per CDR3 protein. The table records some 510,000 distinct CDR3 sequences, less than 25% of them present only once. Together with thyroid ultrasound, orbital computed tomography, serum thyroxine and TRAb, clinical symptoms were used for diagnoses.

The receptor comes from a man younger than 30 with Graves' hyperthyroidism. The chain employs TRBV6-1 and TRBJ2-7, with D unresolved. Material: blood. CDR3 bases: TGTGCCAGCACCCGGGCCGGGTCCTACGAGCAGTACTTC. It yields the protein CASTRAGSYEQYF.